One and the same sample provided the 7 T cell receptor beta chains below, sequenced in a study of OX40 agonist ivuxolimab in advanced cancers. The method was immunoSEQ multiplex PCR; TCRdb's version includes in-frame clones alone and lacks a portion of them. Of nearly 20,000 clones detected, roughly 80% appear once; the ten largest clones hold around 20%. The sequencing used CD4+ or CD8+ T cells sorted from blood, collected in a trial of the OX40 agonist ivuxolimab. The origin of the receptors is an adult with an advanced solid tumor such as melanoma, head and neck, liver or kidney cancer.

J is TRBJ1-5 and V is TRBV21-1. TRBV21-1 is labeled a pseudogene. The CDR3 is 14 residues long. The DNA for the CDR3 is TGTGCCAGCGGGGGAGCGGTTTTAAATCAGCCCCAGCATTTT. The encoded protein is CASGGAVLNQPQHF.

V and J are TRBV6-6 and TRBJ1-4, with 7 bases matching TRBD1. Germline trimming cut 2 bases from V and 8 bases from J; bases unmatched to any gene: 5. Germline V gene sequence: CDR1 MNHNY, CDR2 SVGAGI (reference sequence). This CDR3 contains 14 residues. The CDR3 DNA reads TGTGCCAGCAGTTACGGGACAGCGGCCGAAAAACTGTTTTTT. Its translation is CASSYGTAAEKLFF.

The CDR3 here is CASSLGLAGDEQYF. In DNA form, the CDR3 reads TGTGCCAGCAGCTTAGGACTAGCGGGAGACGAGCAGTACTTC. This chain uses TRBV7-9 with TRBJ2-7; 12 nucleotides match TRBD2. Germline CDR1 and CDR2: SEHNR and FQNEAQ (reference sequence). V was clipped by 1 base and J by 5 bases; unmatched bases: 0. The CDR3 covers 14 residues.

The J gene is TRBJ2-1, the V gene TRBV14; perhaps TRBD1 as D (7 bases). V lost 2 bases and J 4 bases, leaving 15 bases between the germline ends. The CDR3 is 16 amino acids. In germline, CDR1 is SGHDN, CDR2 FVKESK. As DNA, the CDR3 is TGTGCCAGCAGCCAATTGGAGGGGGCAATGTACAATGAGCAGTTCTTC. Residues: CASSQLEGAMYNEQFF.

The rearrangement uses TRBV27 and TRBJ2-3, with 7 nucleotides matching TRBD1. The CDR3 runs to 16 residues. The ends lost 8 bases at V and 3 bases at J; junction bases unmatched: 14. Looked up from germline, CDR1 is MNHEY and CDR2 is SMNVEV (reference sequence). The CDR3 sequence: CASREFTGVETDTQYF. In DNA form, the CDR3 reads TGTGCCAGCCGCGAGTTTACAGGGGTTGAGACAGATACGCAGTATTTT.

CDR3 in amino acids: CASSQAGVTEAFF. CDR3 DNA sequence: TGCGCCAGCAGCCAGGCCGGGGTCACTGAAGCTTTCTTT. The chain combines TRBV4-3 with TRBJ1-1; D not resolved. V was shortened by 3 bases and J by 4 bases, with 9 bases between the two germline ends. The CDR3 consists of 13 residues. From germline, CDR1 is LGHNA and CDR2 YSLEER.

This chain's CDR3 is CASSSLASSYNEQFF. CDR3 nucleotide sequence: TGTGCCAGCAGCTCACTAGCGTCCTCCTACAATGAGCAGTTCTTC. The V call is TRBV11-3, the J call TRBJ2-1; the match to TRBD2 covers 7 bases. J lost 0 bases, V lost 4 bases, and 3 bases had no gene match. The CDR3 runs 15 residues. Per the germline V gene, CDR1 is SGHNT and CDR2 is YENEEA.